The next 23 T cell receptor beta chains were all read from a single sample in a study of T cell responses to AZD1222 COVID-19 vaccine. TCRdb keeps only in-frame clones here, not all; method: immunoSEQ multiplex PCR. The table includes 95,000 to 150,000 clones, 87% detected once. Source: peripheral blood, taken 28 days after the second AZD1222 dose. The receptors come from an adult who received the AZD1222 COVID-19 vaccine.

The CDR3 is CASSSPRQGSYEQYF. The CDR3 DNA reads as TGTGCCAGCAGTTCCCCGAGACAGGGCTCGTACGAGCAGTACTTC. The chain uses TRBV6-5 and TRBJ2-7; 7 bases align to TRBD1. The V gene's germline CDR1 is MNHEY and CDR2 SVGAGI. The CDR3 loop spans 15 amino acids. V trimming: 4 bases; J trimming: 4 bases; junction bases outside the gene matches: 10.

This chain connects TRBV9 to TRBJ1-3; the D is unclear. The CDR3 contains 14 residues. The germline V gene encodes CDR1 SGDLS and CDR2 YYNGEE. Trimming shortened V by 0 bases and J by 6 bases, and 10 bases separated the two germline ends. This chain's CDR3 is CASSVALGSNTIYF. For the CDR3, the DNA is TGTGCCAGCAGCGTAGCGCTAGGATCAAACACCATATATTTT.

The chain is built from TRBV5-4 and TRBJ2-1; the match to TRBD2 covers 8 bases. CDR1 is SGHNT and CDR2 is YYREEE in the germline V gene (reference sequence). The CDR3 consists of 15 residues. The trim removed 4 bases at V and 8 bases at J, leaving 11 bases unmatched. The CDR3 loop reads CASSRGLEYRDEQFF. In DNA, the CDR3 is TGTGCCAGCAGCCGGGGACTAGAGTATCGCGATGAGCAGTTCTTC.

This clone has just a few counts. The gene calls are TRBV6-2 or TRBV6-3 and TRBJ1-6; D gene ambiguous. With 6 bases removed from V and 9 bases from J, the gap between germline ends came to 6 bases. Germline CDR1 MNHEY, CDR2 SVGEGT. This CDR3 has 11 residues. The chain's CDR3 is CASSPGSPLHF. CDR3 coding DNA: TGTGCCAGCAGCCCCGGTTCACCCCTCCACTTT.

The chain recombines TRBV4-1 with TRBJ2-5; 12 positions match TRBD2. The CDR3 length is 19 residues. V gave up 3 bases and J gave up 5 bases; unmatched junction bases: 16. Germline CDR1 MGHRA, CDR2 YSYEKL. CDR3 nucleotides: TGCGCCAGCAGCCATCCTGGGCTAGCGGGGGGGCCGGGGCAGGAGACCCAGTACTTC. Translating it yields CASSHPGLAGGPGQETQYF.

In nucleotides, the CDR3 is TGTGCCATCAGTGAGTCCGAGGTACTAGGGGAAGGCTACACCTTC. Translated, it gives CAISESEVLGEGYTF. The chain uses TRBV10-3 and TRBJ1-2, with a possible D match to TRBD1 (5 bases). CDR3 size: 15 residues. The V end was cut by 0 bases, the J end by 8 bases, with 16 bases between. Germline V CDR1 and CDR2: ENHRY, SYGVKD.

This clone was observed a few times. The chain combines TRBV11-1 with TRBJ1-1, with 8 bases that match TRBD1. CDR3 length equals 15 residues. From germline, CDR1 is SGHAT and CDR2 FQDESV (reference sequence). After removal of 4 bases from V and 4 bases from J, the junction contained 8 bases not matched to a gene. CDR3 in amino acids: CASSSPQGALTEAFF. The CDR3, as DNA: TGTGCCAGCAGCTCACCGCAGGGGGCTCTCACTGAAGCTTTCTTT.

The chain recombines TRBV25-1 with TRBJ2-1, with TRBD2 matching over 11 bases. J lost 5 bases, V lost 4 bases, and 4 bases had no gene match. The CDR3 sequence is 15 residues long. Germline V gene lookup returns CDR1 MGHDK and CDR2 SYGVNS. The CDR3 region has the DNA TGTGCCAGCAGTGTTTCACTAGCGGGGGACAATGAGCAGTTCTTC. Protein product: CASSVSLAGDNEQFF.

This chain links TRBV12-3 or TRBV12-4 with TRBJ2-7; D unclear. The CDR3 has 11 amino acids. Trimming pared 6 bases from V and 6 bases from J, leaving 9 bases between. CDR3 sequence (DNA): TGTGCCAGCAGCACCTGGGGCGAGCAGTACTTC. Amino acid sequence: CASSTWGEQYF.

The chain recombines TRBV7-3 with TRBJ2-1; 11 bases agree with TRBD1. The CDR3 covers 16 residues. The V segment lost 5 bases and the J segment 3 bases; nucleotides outside the gene matches: 6. Germline V gives CDR1 SGHTA, CDR2 FQGTGA. CDR3 amino acids: CASSLTGTGGYNEQFF. In DNA, the CDR3 is TGTGCCAGCAGCCTCACCGGGACAGGGGGCTACAATGAGCAGTTCTTC.

This rearrangement joins TRBV5-1 to TRBJ1-3; perhaps TRBD1 as D (5 bases). Between the trimmed V and J ends, which lost 1 base and 3 bases, there was a span of 11 bases. CDR3 length: 15 amino acids. Germline-derived CDR1 and CDR2 are SGHRS and YFSETQ. CDR3 sequence reads: CASSLFDSDGNTIYF. The CDR3 DNA is TGCGCCAGCAGCTTGTTCGACAGTGATGGAAACACCATATATTTT.

The chain has TRBV19 and TRBJ1-4; D not certain. V was shortened by 10 bases and J by 5 bases, with 14 bases between the two germline ends. Germline V gives CDR1 LNHDA, CDR2 SQIVND (reference sequence). The CDR3 runs to 13 residues. The CDR3 nucleotides read TGTGCCACCAGCGGGTGGAACAATGAAAAACTGTTTTTT. This codes for CATSGWNNEKLFF.

This sequence joins TRBV6-5 and TRBJ1-1; 12 bases align to TRBD1. In germline, CDR1 is MNHEY, CDR2 SVGAGI. CDR3 length: 16 amino acids. With 4 bases clipped from V and 3 bases from J, the junction kept 6 bases outside the gene matches. This chain's CDR3 is CASSSRDRGRYTEAFF. The CDR3 nucleotides are TGTGCCAGCAGTTCCCGGGACAGGGGGCGTTACACTGAAGCTTTCTTT.

The chain recombines TRBV7-9 with TRBJ1-1; 9 positions agree with TRBD1. The CDR3 is 16 amino acids. J was trimmed by 0 bases and V by 6 bases; bases with no gene match: 8. CDR1 and CDR2 (germline): SEHNR, FQNEAQ (reference sequence). For the CDR3, the DNA is TGTGCCAGCAGTTCTCCTTACAGGGGGCTGAACACTGAAGCTTTCTTT. It specifies CASSSPYRGLNTEAFF.

Points on this clone: Additional DNA sequences in this sample encode the identical CDR3. The chain combines TRBV12-3 or TRBV12-4 with TRBJ1-1; D gene ambiguous. Trimming pared 1 base from V and 2 bases from J, leaving 5 bases between. The CDR3 covers 13 residues. CDR3 nucleotide sequence: TGTGCCAGCAGTTTAGAGTTAAACACTGAAGCTTTCTTT. Amino acids: CASSLELNTEAFF.

The V call is TRBV7-2, the J call TRBJ1-2, with D possibly TRBD1 on 5 matching bases. The CDR3 loop spans 14 amino acids. The V end was cut by 5 bases, the J end by 4 bases, with 14 bases between. CDR1 SGHTA and CDR2 FQGNSA come from the germline V gene. The CDR3 DNA reads as TGTGCCAGCAGCAAAGGGGCTGGAACCTATGGCTACACCTTC. This gives the protein CASSKGAGTYGYTF.

The V call is TRBV30, the J call TRBJ1-1; the match to TRBD1 covers 8 bases. In germline, CDR1 is GTSNPN, CDR2 SVGIG (reference sequence). With V trimmed by 1 base and J by 4 bases, 8 bases remained unmatched. The CDR3 contains 15 residues. Written as DNA, the CDR3 is TGTGCCTGGAGTGCCACACAGGGGGTTAGCACTGAAGCTTTCTTT. The encoded protein is CAWSATQGVSTEAFF. The whole variable domain, remainder taken from reference TRBV30 and TRBJ1-1, is SQTIHQWPATLVQPVGSPLSLECTVEGTSNPNLYWYRQAAGRGLQLLFYSVGIGQISSEVPQNLSASRPQDRQFILSSKKLLLSDSGFYLCAWSATQGVSTEAFFGQGTRLTVV.

V usage is TRBV9 and J usage is TRBJ1-3, with a possible D match to TRBD1 (5 bases). Germline CDR1 is SGDLS and CDR2 is YYNGEE. This CDR3 comprises 15 residues. Between the trimmed V and J ends, which lost 5 bases and 0 bases, there was a span of 12 bases. This chain's CDR3 is CASSLGTLSGNTIYF. Written as DNA, the CDR3 is TGTGCCAGCAGTCTTGGGACCCTCTCTGGAAACACCATATATTTT.

This chain uses TRBV9 with TRBJ2-3; perhaps TRBD2 as D (6 bases). The CDR3 consists of 16 residues. V lost 0 bases and J 3 bases, leaving 14 bases between the germline ends. CDR1 SGDLS and CDR2 YYNGEE come from the germline V gene. CDR3 loop: CASSVAYGTGTDTQYF. As DNA, the CDR3 is TGTGCCAGCAGCGTAGCCTACGGGACTGGGACAGATACGCAGTATTTT.

J is TRBJ1-2 and V is TRBV3-1 (or the pseudogene TRBV3-2); D possibly corresponds to TRBD1 (5 bases). The germline V gene has CDR1 LGHDT and CDR2 YNNKEL (reference sequence). Trimming took off 4 bases at V and 3 bases at J, with 21 bases between the two ends. The CDR3 covers 17 residues. The CDR3 sequence: CASSLAGQEGQYYGYTF. The CDR3 region has the DNA TGTGCCAGCAGCCTAGCGGGCCAGGAGGGGCAGTACTATGGCTACACCTTC.

This clone was observed a few times. CDR3 residues: CASTLAGGIETQYF. CDR3 DNA: TGTGCCAGCACTCTAGCGGGGGGGATTGAGACCCAGTACTTC. The chain recombines TRBV7-2 with TRBJ2-5; TRBD2 matches at 12 bases. J gave up 5 bases and V 7 bases, and 5 bases lay outside the gene matches. The germline gives CDR1 SGHTA, CDR2 FQGNSA. This CDR3 spans 14 amino acids.

This sequence joins TRBV10-3 and TRBJ1-2, with D possibly matching TRBD1 (6 bases). Trimming took off 0 bases at V and 6 bases at J, with 26 bases between the two ends. Germline CDR1 ENHRY, CDR2 SYGVKD. CDR3 length: 19 residues. The CDR3 protein is CAISESRVVAGGGVHGYTF. The CDR3 coding sequence is TGTGCCATCAGTGAGTCTCGCGTGGTGGCGGGGGGCGGTGTGCATGGCTACACCTTC.

V usage is TRBV3-1 (or the pseudogene TRBV3-2) and J usage is TRBJ1-3; D uncertain. The CDR3 has 16 amino acids. Per germline, CDR1 LGHDT and CDR2 YNNKEL (reference sequence). V lost 1 base and J lost 0, with 10 bases in between. The CDR3 loop reads CASSQAGRLSGNTIYF. The CDR3 DNA follows: TGTGCCAGCAGCCAAGCGGGGAGACTCTCTGGAAACACCATATATTTT.